This TCR beta chain stems from a study of T cell responses to AZD1222 COVID-19 vaccine (dated by TCRdb to the early 2020s). With regard to the full study: A total of 233 trial participants underwent TCR sequencing, of whom 200 to 220 received two doses of AZD1222 and 26 received two doses of the MenACWY control vaccine. Trial participants were enrolled into age subgroups of 18-55, 56-69 and 70-plus years, which contained around 150, 28 and 57 TCR-sequenced participants, respectively. On the study overall, not on this receptor specifically: Reportedly, almost half of the unique spike-specific TCRs recognized epitopes lying outside the regions that are mutated in the B.1.351 and B.1.1.7 variants. After two AZD1222 doses, both the breadth and the depth of spike-specific TCRs were significantly higher than at day 0 and than in MenACWY recipients. Because no samples from the day 14 peak response were available, repertoires could be characterized only after the peak T cell response. Conclusions about previously exposed vaccinees were limited because only a handful of AZD1222 recipients were SARS-CoV-2 seropositive at baseline. Participants were mostly white British, with more females than males. The authors suggested clonal diversity may have been underestimated. CD4 TCRs associated with the vaccine covered the entire spike protein, and the dominant responses were in regions 160-218 and 743-854. The 56-69-year group was small, and its depth increase did not reach significance, likely because of low power.

The time point label corresponds to: about 28 days (+/-7) after the second vaccine dose. AZD1222 recipients whose second dose came at about 4 weeks and those whose second dose came at about 12 weeks were combined into one group, since spike-specific TCR depth and breadth did not differ between the two schedules. The vaccinee samples were drawn from two UK trials, COV001 and COV002, one of which was a single-blind randomized controlled phase 2/3 trial testing AZD1222 (ChAdOx1 nCoV-19) in healthy adults. For TCRbeta chain sequencing, PBMC samples were collected from trial participants at day 0 and at day 28 after the second dose. The CDR3 regions of human TCRbeta chains were subjected to immunosequencing. The original methods were these. Repertoire TCRs were checked for matches against a reference library of SARS-CoV-2-specific TCRs that had been generated using the MIRA antigen-specificity platform. Breadth meant the fraction of unique TCRs that were SARS-CoV-2-associated, whereas depth meant the fraction of total T cells that were SARS-CoV-2-associated. Using the MIRA data, each spike-specific TCR was mapped to the spike region that the TCR reacts to and placed in a CD4 or CD8 class. Log10-transformed breadth and depth values were compared by one-way ANOVA with Sidak's multiple comparisons tests. TCRdb provides this immuneACCESS table in a form limited to in-frame rearrangements. Some clones are lacking; in checked studies, under half of them reflect an unresolved V gene, and why the rest are absent is not known. The DNA was the basis for D and trimming; V, J and clone size are from that table. Within this sample are roughly 84,000 clones, with approximately 83% of them counted one time only. The ten largest clones add up to 9.5% to 13% of the sample.

Reading from cysteine to phenylalanine, the CDR3 counts 15 amino acids. CDR3 DNA only is kept here, 45 bases in frame from base 1. V is reduced by 0 bases and J by 2 bases, leaving a spacing of 11 bases between them. The germline V gene sets CDR1 to SGHTA and CDR2 to FQGNSA. In the case of this clone: The clone's antigen remains unknown. Base qualities are not provided; no much larger clone lies one nucleotide away.

This material consisted of peripheral blood, taken 28 days after the second AZD1222 dose. The sequence links TRBV7-2 to TRBJ2-7; confidence is insufficient to name the D gene. The receptor was isolated from an adult who received the AZD1222 COVID-19 vaccine. The nucleotide sequence is given as TGTGCCAGCAGCTTAGCAGGTCGTCGTACCTACGAGCAGTACTTC. It specifies CASSLAGRRTYEQYF.